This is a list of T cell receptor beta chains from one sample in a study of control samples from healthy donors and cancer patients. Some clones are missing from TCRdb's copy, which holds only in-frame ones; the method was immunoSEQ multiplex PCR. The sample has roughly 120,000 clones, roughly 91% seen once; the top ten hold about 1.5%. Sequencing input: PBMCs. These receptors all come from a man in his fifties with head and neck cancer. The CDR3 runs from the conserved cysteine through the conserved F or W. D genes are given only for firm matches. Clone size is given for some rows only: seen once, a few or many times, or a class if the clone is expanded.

CDR3nt: TGTGCCAGCAGTGCCGACAGGTCGTCGAGATGGGGGGGCTACACCTTC
CDR3aa: CASSADRSSRWGGYTF
abundance: -
v_gene: TRBV6-2/TRBV6-3
d_gene: -
j_gene: TRBJ1-2

CDR3nt: TGTGCCATCACCGTACAGGGGACCGACGAGCAGTACTTC
CDR3aa: CAITVQGTDEQYF
abundance: -
v_gene: TRBV10-3
d_gene: TRBD1
j_gene: TRBJ2-7

CDR3nt: TGTGCCAGCAGTCGACTAAGACAAGAGACCCAGTACTTC
CDR3aa: CASSRLRQETQYF
abundance: -
v_gene: TRBV6-2/TRBV6-3
d_gene: -
j_gene: TRBJ2-5

CDR3nt: TGTGCCAGCTCACCCGGGAGCAATCAGCCCCAGCATTTT
CDR3aa: CASSPGSNQPQHF
abundance: -
v_gene: TRBV18
d_gene: -
j_gene: TRBJ1-5

CDR3nt: TGCGCCAGCAGCTTGGCAGGTTTTGGGCAGCCCCAGCATTTT
CDR3aa: CASSLAGFGQPQHF
abundance: once
v_gene: TRBV5-1
d_gene: -
j_gene: TRBJ1-5

CDR3nt: TGTGCCAGCTCCCCTACGGGACAGGGGGCGGGCGGCTACACCTTC
CDR3aa: CASSPTGQGAGGYTF
abundance: -
v_gene: TRBV18
d_gene: TRBD1
j_gene: TRBJ1-2

CDR3nt: TGTGCCAGCAGCCAAGGGGGGACGGGGGAGCCCCAGCATTTT
CDR3aa: CASSQGGTGEPQHF
abundance: -
v_gene: TRBV14
d_gene: -
j_gene: TRBJ1-5

CDR3nt: TGTGCCAGCAGCGCTTACACTTCGACTAGCCTATTCACAGATACGCAGTATTTT
CDR3aa: CASSAYTSTSLFTDTQYF
abundance: -
v_gene: TRBV9
d_gene: TRBD2
j_gene: TRBJ2-3

CDR3nt: TGTGCCAGCAGCCAAATGGGGGTGGACGGGGAGCTGTTTTTT
CDR3aa: CASSQMGVDGELFF
abundance: -
v_gene: TRBV3-1/TRBV3-2
d_gene: -
j_gene: TRBJ2-2

CDR3nt: TGTGCCAGCAGTTTGGTACAGAACACTGAAGCTTTCTTT
CDR3aa: CASSLVQNTEAFF
abundance: -
v_gene: TRBV6-5
d_gene: -
j_gene: TRBJ1-1

CDR3nt: TGCGCCAGCAGTCCCGGACAGATTACCAATTCACCCCTCCACTTT
CDR3aa: CASSPGQITNSPLHF
abundance: once
v_gene: TRBV5-1
d_gene: -
j_gene: TRBJ1-6

CDR3nt: TGTGCCAGCAGCTTAAGGGGAGCGGGGGGTGGTGTCGGGGAGCTGTTTTTT
CDR3aa: CASSLRGAGGGVGELFF
abundance: -
v_gene: TRBV7-2
d_gene: TRBD2
j_gene: TRBJ2-2

CDR3nt: TGTGCCAGCAGTTCAGTAAGCTCTGGAAACACCATATATTTT
CDR3aa: CASSSVSSGNTIYF
abundance: -
v_gene: TRBV28
d_gene: -
j_gene: TRBJ1-3

CDR3nt: TGTGCCACCAGCAGAGATCGGGTTGGCGATGAGCAGTTCTTC
CDR3aa: CATSRDRVGDEQFF
abundance: -
v_gene: TRBV15
d_gene: -
j_gene: TRBJ2-1